These 14 T cell receptor beta chains were sequenced from one sample in a study of cytomegalovirus exposure and HLA in healthy donors. Primers: 60 Vbeta forward and 13 Jbeta reverse. Assay: immunoSEQ multiplex PCR; the TCRdb copy retains only in-frame clones and omits some. Of approximately 100,000 clones listed, roughly 86% are singletons. The sample comprised PBMCs. These receptors originate from a young man in good health and CMV-seropositive.

The rearrangement uses TRBV19 and TRBJ2-7; maybe TRBD1 (5 bases). The germline CDR1 and CDR2 sequences are LNHDA and SQIVND (reference sequence). This CDR3 has 13 amino acids. V shed 4 bases and J shed 5 bases, with 12 bases lying between them. The CDR3 sequence: CASSSPRVDEQYF. The CDR3 DNA reads as TGTGCCAGTAGTAGCCCCAGGGTGGACGAGCAGTACTTC.

The V call is TRBV27, the J call TRBJ2-5; no reliable D call. V was clipped by 5 bases and J by 1 base, with 5 bases between them. The germline V gene encodes CDR1 MNHEY and CDR2 SMNVEV (reference sequence). The CDR3 is 12 residues long. The CDR3 DNA reads as TGTGCCAGCAGTCCCCTCCAAGAGACCCAGTACTTC. This translates into CASSPLQETQYF.

The V gene is TRBV6-1, the J gene TRBJ2-3; weak D call: TRBD2 (6 bases). CDR3 length: 15 residues. Germline V gives CDR1 MNHNS, CDR2 SASEGT. V lost 4 bases to trimming and J lost 0 bases, with 11 bases between them. DNA of the CDR3: TGTGCCAGCAGTGCCCGGGAGTTTAGCACAGATACGCAGTATTTT. This translates into CASSAREFSTDTQYF.

In its sample, this clone was seen a few times. The chain employs TRBV5-4 and TRBJ2-6; D is ambiguous. Trimming removed 6 bases from V and 2 bases from J, with 6 bases in between. The germline V gene has CDR1 SGHNT and CDR2 YYREEE (reference sequence). This CDR3 is 13 amino acids long. This chain's CDR3 is CASMAPGANVLTF. The CDR3, as DNA: TGTGCCAGCATGGCCCCTGGGGCCAACGTCCTGACTTTC.

V and J are TRBV7-9 and TRBJ2-2; perhaps TRBD1 as D (5 bases). Germline lookup yields CDR1 SEHNR and CDR2 FQNEAQ (reference sequence). CDR3 length: 13 amino acids. Trimming left V 6 bases short and J 6 bases short, with 11 bases between. The CDR3 region is CASRFTGPGELFF. DNA of the CDR3: TGTGCCAGCAGGTTTACAGGCCCCGGGGAGCTGTTTTTT. Drawing the rest from reference TRBV7-9 and TRBJ2-2, the complete variable domain is DTGVSQNPRHKITKRGQNVTFRCDPISEHNRLYWYRQTLGQGPEFLTYFQNEAQLEKSRLLSDRFSAERPKGSFSTLEIQRTEQGDSAMYLCASRFTGPGELFFGEGSRLTVL.

The V and J genes are TRBV7-9 and TRBJ2-3, with D possibly matching TRBD2 (6 bases). Trimming took off 3 bases at V and 7 bases at J, with 8 bases between the two ends. Germline CDR1 and CDR2: SEHNR and FQNEAQ (reference sequence). The CDR3 sequence is 12 residues long. This chain's CDR3 is CASSFGGNTQYF. The CDR3 region has the DNA TGTGCCAGCAGCTTCGGGGGAAATACGCAGTATTTT.

This clone appeared once. This chain links TRBV5-8 with TRBJ2-5; 9 nucleotides match TRBD1. There are 14 residues in the CDR3. Trimming took 4 bases from V and 3 from J; bases not matched to a gene: 4. Germline loops: CDR1 SGHTS, CDR2 YDEGEE. The CDR3 is CASSPDRGKETQYF. As DNA, the CDR3 is TGTGCCAGCAGCCCGGACAGGGGAAAAGAGACCCAGTACTTC.

The chain recombines TRBV7-2 with TRBJ1-2, with D perhaps TRBD1 (6 bases). The CDR3 has 13 amino acids. The V gene's germline CDR1 is SGHTA and CDR2 FQGNSA. The V end was cut by 4 bases, the J end by 8 bases, with 14 bases between. CDR3 nucleotide sequence: TGTGCCAGCAGCTCGGACAGTGTCTACGGCTACACCTTC. Translating gives CASSSDSVYGYTF.

V and J are TRBV2 and TRBJ2-1; possible D gene TRBD1, 5 bases. From germline, CDR1 is SNHLY and CDR2 FYNNEI. This CDR3 has 15 amino acids. The V gene lost 7 bases and the J gene lost 0 bases, with 13 bases spanning the gap. The CDR3 sequence: CASILTASSYNEQFF. DNA of the CDR3: TGTGCCAGCATTCTGACAGCTAGCTCCTACAATGAGCAGTTCTTC.

This clone has more than one count but fewer than ten. V is TRBV5-8 and J is TRBJ1-2; D not certain. Germline assignment: CDR1 SGHTS and CDR2 YDEGEE. The V gene lost 4 bases and the J gene lost 2 bases, with 21 bases spanning the gap. The CDR3 consists of 17 residues. The CDR3 loop reads CASSRPSRRGINYGYTF. CDR3 nucleotide sequence: TGTGCCAGCAGCCGCCCGTCCCGGCGGGGAATCAACTATGGCTACACCTTC.

The V and J genes are TRBV6-5 and TRBJ2-7; TRBD1 matches at 11 bases. The V segment lost 1 base and the J segment 5 bases; nucleotides outside the gene matches: 1. Germline CDR1 and CDR2: MNHEY and SVGAGI. The CDR3 runs to 14 residues. The CDR3 reads CASSYWDRGNEQYF. As DNA, the CDR3 is TGTGCCAGCAGTTACTGGGACAGGGGGAACGAGCAGTACTTC.

The CDR3 region is CASSLPNTNEQFF. In DNA, the CDR3 is TGCGCCAGCAGCTTGCCTAATACCAATGAGCAGTTCTTC. The chain carries TRBV5-1 and TRBJ2-1; D unclear. This CDR3 has 13 amino acids. Germline V gene lookup returns CDR1 SGHRS and CDR2 YFSETQ. V gave up 1 base and J gave up 6 bases, with 8 bases separating them. The whole variable domain, filled in from reference TRBV5-1 and TRBJ2-1, reads KAGVTQTPRYLIKTRGQQVTLSCSPISGHRSVSWYQQTPGQGLQFLFEYFSETQRNKGNFPGRFSGRQFSNSRSEMNVSTLELGDSALYLCASSLPNTNEQFFGPGTRLTVL.

The chain is built from TRBV7-2 and TRBJ2-7, with 7 bases identical to TRBD2. From germline, CDR1 is SGHTA and CDR2 FQGNSA. There are 14 residues in the CDR3. Trimming cost V 8 bases and J 2 bases; bases outside gene matches: 9. The CDR3 protein is CASAKGGSPYEQYF. The CDR3 DNA sequence: TGTGCCAGCGCCAAGGGCGGGAGCCCCTACGAGCAGTACTTC.

The chain combines TRBV4-1 with TRBJ2-3; D is uncertain. CDR3 length equals 13 residues. CDR1 and CDR2 from the germline V gene are MGHRA and YSYEKL. The V and J ends lost 3 bases and 3 bases respectively, with 7 bases between them. The CDR3, as DNA: TGCGCCAGCAGCCAGGCAAGAACAGATACGCAGTATTTT. Its protein product is CASSQARTDTQYF.